The 9 T cell receptor beta chains in this list originate from one sample, sequenced in a study of siplizumab effects on memory and regulatory T cells. Measured with immunoSEQ multiplex PCR; TCRdb has only the in-frame clones, and not every one. The table includes about 87,000 clones, approximately 86% detected once. Sequencing was performed on Tregs sorted from blood. All receptors derive from a human donor in good health.

This clone was detected only once. The chain is built from TRBV5-4 and TRBJ2-2, with D uncertain. V lost 0 bases and J lost 2, with 2 bases in between. In germline, CDR1 is SGHNT, CDR2 YYREEE (reference sequence). The CDR3 covers 13 residues. CDR3 sequence: CASSLVNTGELFF. CDR3 bases: TGTGCCAGCAGCTTGGTAAACACCGGGGAGCTGTTTTTT.

The table lists this clone with a count of one. The V call is TRBV2, the J call TRBJ2-3; D possibly corresponds to TRBD2 (5 bases). CDR1 is SNHLY and CDR2 is FYNNEI in the germline V gene. The V end was cut by 7 bases, the J end by 6 bases, with 14 bases between. The CDR3 spans 13 residues. The CDR3 DNA follows: TGTGCCAGCATGAGGACTCGGTTGGATACGCAGTATTTT. Protein: CASMRTRLDTQYF.

The genes are TRBV6-1 and TRBJ2-7, with a tentative D call TRBD2 (6 bases). Germline assignment: CDR1 MNHNS and CDR2 SASEGT. The V and J ends lost 7 bases and 4 bases respectively, with 17 bases between them. The CDR3 contains 14 residues. The CDR3 nucleotides are TGTGCCAGCAAGCCAATTGGGGGGTTTTACGAGCAGTACTTC. Its translation is CASKPIGGFYEQYF.

The V call is TRBV5-1, the J call TRBJ2-1, with 10 nucleotides matching TRBD1. Germline-derived CDR1 and CDR2 are SGHRS and YFSETQ. V gave up 3 bases and J gave up 6 bases; unmatched junction bases: 12. This CDR3 is 17 amino acids long. The CDR3 sequence is CASSWTNPGQGTNEQFF. DNA of the CDR3: TGCGCCAGCAGCTGGACGAATCCGGGACAGGGGACCAATGAGCAGTTCTTC.

V usage is TRBV7-2 and J usage is TRBJ2-5; D gene uncertain. CDR3 size: 12 residues. Trimming removed 5 bases from V and 7 bases from J, with 11 bases in between. CDR1 and CDR2 from the germline V gene are SGHTA and FQGNSA. CDR3: CASSPPGRTQYF. The DNA for the CDR3 is TGTGCCAGCAGCCCCCCAGGAAGGACCCAGTACTTC.

The chain is built from TRBV4-2 and TRBJ1-1, with D perhaps matching TRBD1 (6 bases). V was shortened by 0 bases and J by 5 bases, with 16 bases between the two germline ends. CDR3 length equals 16 residues. Germline lookup yields CDR1 LGHNA and CDR2 YNFKEQ. CDR3 nucleotides: TGTGCCAGCAGCCAAGAATGGGGGGCGCCTAGGACTGAAGCTTTCTTT. Encoded protein: CASSQEWGAPRTEAFF.

The V and J genes are TRBV18 and TRBJ2-7; either TRBD1 or TRBD2 may fit D (6 bases each). The CDR3 is made up of 14 amino acids. Germline CDR1 is KGHSH and CDR2 is LQKENI. The V and J ends lost 1 base and 3 bases respectively, with 10 bases between them. For the CDR3, the DNA is TGTGCCAGCTCACCACGTGAGGGGGGCTACGAGCAGTACTTC. It translates to CASSPREGGYEQYF. The variable domain in full, with the rest retrieved from reference TRBV18 and TRBJ2-7, is NAGVMQNPRHLVRRRGQEARLRCSPMKGHSHVYWYRQLPEEGLKFMVYLQKENIIDESGMPKERFSAEFPKEGPSILRIQQVVRGDSAAYFCASSPREGGYEQYFGPGTRLTVT.

The J gene is TRBJ1-6, the V gene TRBV13; D is ambiguous. This CDR3 has 13 amino acids. V was shortened by 0 bases and J by 12 bases, with 9 bases between the two germline ends. Germline CDR1 and CDR2: PRHDT and FYEKMQ (reference sequence). The CDR3 sequence: CASSLGPYRPLHF. The CDR3 region has the DNA TGTGCCAGCAGCTTAGGTCCTTATAGACCCCTCCACTTT.

The V gene is TRBV7-3, the J gene TRBJ2-7; unclear D gene. The V end lost 5 bases, the J end lost 2 bases, and 10 bases lay between the germline ends. This CDR3 contains 13 residues. CDR1 and CDR2 (germline): SGHTA, FQGTGA. CDR3 protein: CASSAGPAYEQYF. The CDR3 DNA is TGTGCCAGCAGCGCCGGACCCGCCTACGAGCAGTACTTC. The full variable domain, its missing parts supplied by reference TRBV7-3 and TRBJ2-7, is GAGVSQTPSNKVTEKGKYVELRCDPISGHTALYWYRQSLGQGPEFLIYFQGTGAADDSGLPNDRFFAVRPEGSVSTLKIQRTERGDSAVYLCASSAGPAYEQYFGPGTRLTVT.